This TCR beta chain was obtained from a study of early T cells in non-severe SARS-CoV-2 infection. Study overall: Alpha and beta chains were unpaired, from unsorted whole-blood bulk RNA.

By its share, this clonotype is medium-sized. TCRdb reprocessed the 5' RACE reads via MiXCR and lists one record per CDR3 protein. The data contain 85,000 to 100,000 distinct CDR3 sequences, roughly 11% of them seen just once; the ten biggest clones take up less than 5.5%. The CDR3 sequence is 18 residues long. Germline loops: CDR1 SGHAT, CDR2 FQNNGV. The J segment lost 1 base and the V segment lost 7 bases, leaving 13 bases of the junction unmatched. This sequence was found in an adult who was a healthcare worker with PCR-confirmed SARS-CoV-2 infection or an uninfected control (not recorded which). The J gene is TRBJ2-1, the V gene TRBV11-2; 10 bases match TRBD2. Sequencing used whole blood, obtained at baseline. This CDR3 reads CASNGETAGGGSYNEQFF. The CDR3, as DNA: TGTGCCAGCAACGGCGAAACAGCGGGAGGGGGGTCCTACAATGAGCAGTTCTTC.